This TCR beta chain was profiled in a study of cytomegalovirus exposure and HLA in healthy donors. Overall study findings and caveats: In a later analysis, TCR beta V- and J-gene trimming showed a link to a missense DCLRE1C variant. Within the data, a cluster of highly shared sequence variants was likely a sequencing artifact. When analyzed later, the rates of TCR association showed variation by HLA locus, with DRB1 the most and HLA-C the fewest.

It was with 60 Vbeta and 13 Jbeta primers that the PCR ran. Using immunoSEQ multiplex PCR, the repertoire was profiled, and TCRdb retains in-frame clones only, with some absent. The sample totals more than 45,000 clones. V was shortened by 2 bases and J by 4 bases, with 9 bases between the two germline ends. The CDR3 extends over 13 amino acids. The germline CDR1 and CDR2 sequences are GTSNPN and SVGIG (reference sequence). With respect to this clone: Antigen specificity is unknown.

The genes are TRBV30 and TRBJ1-5; no definite D call. Input material: PBMCs. This TCR was recovered from a male donor in good health and CMV-seronegative. CDR3 protein: CAWSREANQPQHF. The CDR3 nucleotides read TGTGCCTGGAGTAGGGAGGCAAATCAGCCCCAGCATTTT.